The 2 T cell receptor beta chains listed next were all sequenced from one sample in a study of cytomegalovirus exposure and HLA in healthy donors. In the PCR, 60 Vbeta and 13 Jbeta primers were used. Sequencing was performed with immunoSEQ multiplex PCR; in TCRdb, only in-frame clones are kept and a portion is missing. The profile shows 100,000 to 150,000 clones, approximately 8.8% of them singletons. Sequenced sample: PBMCs. These receptors were collected from a man aged 35 to 55 in good health and CMV-seronegative.

The chain combines TRBV27 with TRBJ2-1; 9 nucleotides align to TRBD2. This CDR3 is built from 16 residues. The germline gives CDR1 MNHEY, CDR2 SMNVEV (reference sequence). V shed 4 bases, J shed 3 bases, and the junction held 7 bases outside the gene matches. The DNA for the CDR3 is TGTGCCAGCAGTTCAGGTAGCGGGGGCGTCTACAATGAGCAGTTCTTC. It yields the protein CASSSGSGGVYNEQFF.

The V gene is TRBV19, the J gene TRBJ2-2, with D tentatively TRBD2 (6 bases). CDR3 length: 17 residues. Germline V CDR1 and CDR2: LNHDA, SQIVND (reference sequence). Trimming stripped 5 bases from V and 4 bases from J, with 20 bases between. In nucleotides, the CDR3 is TGTGCCAGTAGTTCAAGGCCAGGGACTCGGAGCACCGGGGAGCTGTTTTTT. This codes for CASSSRPGTRSTGELFF.